This T cell receptor beta chain was identified in a study of blood T cell repertoires in COVID-19. Study summary: There were acute and convalescent COVID-19 samples, and they came from the United States, Italy and Spain. Sample material is recorded as cDNA or gDNA derived from T cells, B-cell-depleted T cells, or PBMCs.

This CDR3 has 14 residues. After removal of 10 bases from V and 4 bases from J, the junction contained 13 bases not matched to a gene. Per germline, CDR1 SGHNT and CDR2 YYREEE (reference sequence). How the authors handled the data: Estimated nucleated cell counts came from reference gene primer amplification. Assay: immunoSEQ multiplex PCR; the TCRdb copy retains only in-frame clones and omits some. Clonal size and the V and J genes are those of that table, whereas D and trimming came from the DNA. Of over 100,000 clones listed, approximately 86% are singletons. The source is a man aged 35-49 years with acute or convalescent COVID-19. The source material was peripheral blood. This chain links TRBV5-4 with TRBJ2-5; 7 bases line up with TRBD1. The CDR3 here is CAARQGLEGETQYF. CDR3 in DNA: TGTGCCGCGCGACAGGGCTTAGAGGGAGAGACCCAGTACTTC.